Listed here are 11 T cell receptor beta chains from one sample, sequenced in a study of a mutant IDH1 vaccine in newly diagnosed glioma. The time point here: week 11, during vaccination. What each vaccine dose contained was 300 ug of mutant IDH1 20-mer peptide, accompanied by topical imiquimod. TCRdb keeps only in-frame clones here, not all; method: immunoSEQ multiplex PCR. The sample consists of 20,000 to 25,000 clones, 85% to 90% of them appearing once. No antigen has been identified for these receptors. Sequencing used PBMCs, obtained from a glioma patient whose treatment included an IDH1 peptide vaccine. The receptors come from a woman aged 40 to 49 with glioma.

The rearrangement uses TRBV6-5 and TRBJ1-5; no clear D gene. CDR1 MNHEY and CDR2 SVGAGI come from the germline V gene. The CDR3 covers 12 residues. V was cut by 6 bases and J by 2 bases, with 5 bases left in between. The CDR3 bases are TGTGCCAGCAGAGAGGGCAATCAGCCCCAGCATTTT. This gives the protein CASREGNQPQHF.

The chain employs TRBV6-1 and TRBJ2-7, with D perhaps TRBD2 (5 bases). The CDR3 sequence is 15 residues long. CDR1 and CDR2 from the germline V gene are MNHNS and SASEGT. V was pared by 8 bases and J by 6 bases, with 23 bases between. The CDR3 spells CASLPPGSDGLEQYF. The CDR3, as DNA: TGTGCCAGCTTACCACCGGGATCAGACGGTCTCGAGCAGTACTTC.

This clone has a single count. The chain has TRBV7-2 and TRBJ2-2; 15 nucleotides match TRBD2. The length of the CDR3 is 17 residues. Germline V gene data show CDR1 as SGHTA and CDR2 as FQGNSA. The V and J ends lost 7 bases and 7 bases, in that order; junction bases with no gene match: 10. The CDR3 DNA follows: TGTGCCAGCACCTCGGGACTAGCGGGGGGCCGGGGCGGGGAGCTGTTTTTT. This encodes CASTSGLAGGRGGELFF.

The chain uses TRBV2 and TRBJ1-1; TRBD1 agrees at 7 bases. V was clipped by 8 bases and J by 7 bases; unmatched bases: 1. The germline gives CDR1 SNHLY, CDR2 FYNNEI. This CDR3 comprises 10 residues. The CDR3 sequence is CASGDSEAFF. The CDR3 region has the DNA TGTGCCAGCGGGGACAGTGAAGCTTTCTTT.

This sequence joins TRBV28 and TRBJ2-5; 10 nucleotides agree with TRBD2. Germline CDR1 is MDHEN and CDR2 is SYDVKM. The CDR3 runs 15 residues. V shed 3 bases, J shed 6 bases, and the junction held 7 bases outside the gene matches. This CDR3 reads CASSFGSGGGKTQYF. Here the CDR3 DNA reads TGTGCCAGCAGTTTCGGGAGCGGGGGGGGAAAGACCCAGTACTTC.

This rearrangement joins TRBV4-1 to TRBJ1-2; D is uncertain. V lost 4 bases and J 5 bases, leaving 17 bases between the germline ends. CDR1 is MGHRA, CDR2 YSYEKL, per germline. This CDR3 is built from 15 residues. The CDR3: CASSPRSVLIYGYTF. In DNA form, the CDR3 reads TGCGCCAGCAGCCCCCGTTCAGTCCTGATATATGGCTACACCTTC.

The V call is TRBV25-1, the J call TRBJ1-4; D is unresolved. Trimming removed 3 bases from V and 4 bases from J, with 12 bases in between. The CDR3 has 15 amino acids. Germline CDR1 reads MGHDK; CDR2 reads SYGVNS. CDR3 nucleotide sequence: TGTGCCAGCAGTGATATAGAAGGAGTTAATGAAAAACTGTTTTTT. Encoded protein: CASSDIEGVNEKLFF.

The rearrangement uses TRBV10-3 and TRBJ1-2; weak D call: TRBD1 (5 bases). Trimming removed 4 bases from V and 2 bases from J, with 11 bases in between. CDR1 ENHRY and CDR2 SYGVKD come from the germline V gene. The CDR3 runs 14 residues. The CDR3 protein is CAISVSGDNYGYTF. CDR3 nucleotides: TGTGCCATCAGTGTCTCCGGGGACAACTATGGCTACACCTTC.

This clone was detected a few times. The junction differs from germline at one of its ends, possibly a read error. CDR3 coding DNA: TGTGCCAGCAGCCGCTTAGCGGGTCTTACCATCTTC. Its protein is CASSRLAGLTIF. This chain connects TRBV7-8 to TRBJ2-7; TRBD2 agrees at 7 bases. Germline CDR1 is SGHVS and CDR2 is FQNEAQ. The length of the CDR3 is 12 residues.

The genes are TRBV27 and TRBJ2-5, with D perhaps TRBD1 or TRBD2 (5 bases each). The germline CDR1 and CDR2 sequences are MNHEY and SMNVEV (reference sequence). CDR3 size: 15 residues. The V and J ends lost 10 bases and 6 bases respectively, with 24 bases between them. The DNA of the CDR3 is TGTGCCACCGCCGAGGGTAGGGGATGGTTACAGACCCAGTACTTC. This gives the protein CATAEGRGWLQTQYF.

This sequence joins TRBV25-1 and TRBJ2-2, with D possibly matching TRBD2 (5 bases). The CDR3 totals 13 residues. Germline V gene lookup returns CDR1 MGHDK and CDR2 SYGVNS. The V and J ends lost 3 bases and 7 bases respectively, with 9 bases between them. The CDR3 coding sequence is TGTGCCAGCAGTGACGGCGGGCACGGGGAGCTGTTTTTT. Amino acids: CASSDGGHGELFF.